This T cell receptor beta chain emerged from a study of T cells expressing NK-cell markers. TCRdb reprocessed the 5' RACE reads and keeps a single row for each CDR3 protein, giving no DNA. The sample data list around 100,000 distinct CDR3 sequences. Study-wide points: For several donors, these clonotypes were likewise the leading ones in the CD3+CD56-NKG2C+ fraction.

Germline V CDR1 and CDR2: SGHNT, YYREEE (reference sequence). The CDR3 contains 15 residues. On this clonotype: Its antigen is undetermined.

This rearrangement joins TRBV5-4 to TRBJ1-2; lacking DNA, the TRBD1 call made by TCRdb goes unchecked. Sequences were obtained from blood T cells: a sorted CD56 or NKG2C T cell subset, CD4+ or CD8+ T cells, or bulk PBMC T cells (not recorded which). The TCR originated in a woman between 18 and 75 years old in good health. The CDR3 is CASGPTGTGGTGYTF.